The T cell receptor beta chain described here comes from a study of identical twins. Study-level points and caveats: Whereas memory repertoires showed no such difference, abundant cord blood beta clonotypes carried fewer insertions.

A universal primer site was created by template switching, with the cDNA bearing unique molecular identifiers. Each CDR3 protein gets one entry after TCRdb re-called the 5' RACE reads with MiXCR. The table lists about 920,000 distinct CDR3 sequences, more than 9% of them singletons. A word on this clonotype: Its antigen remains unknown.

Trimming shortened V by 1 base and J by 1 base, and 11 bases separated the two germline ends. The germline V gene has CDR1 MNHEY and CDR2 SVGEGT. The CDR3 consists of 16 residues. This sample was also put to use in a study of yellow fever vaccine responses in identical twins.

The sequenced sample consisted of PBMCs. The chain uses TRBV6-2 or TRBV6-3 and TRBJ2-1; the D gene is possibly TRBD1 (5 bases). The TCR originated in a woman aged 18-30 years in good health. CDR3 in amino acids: CASSYYAPGSYNEQFF. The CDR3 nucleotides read TGTGCCAGCAGTTACTACGCCCCAGGGTCCTACAATGAGCAGTTCTTC.